This TCR beta chain was captured in a study of CD8 T cells in Susac syndrome. The CDR3 runs to 14 residues. The germline gives CDR1 SQVTM, CDR2 ANQGSEA. Unmatched junction bases numbered 7, after V lost 3 bases and J lost 4 bases. Negative isolation yielded CD8+ and CD4+ T cells; FACS enriched TEMRA cells. RNA, at about 0.45 to 1 ug, was reverse transcribed with random hexamers. TCRdb passed the immunoSEQ multiplex PCR reads through MiXCR, listing each CDR3 protein once. The sample contains about 90,000 distinct CDR3 sequences, 80% to 95% of which appear only once. The chain has TRBV29-1 and TRBJ2-3; TRBD2 matches 7 bases. The sequenced sample was CD8+ T cells from PBMCs. This receptor was obtained from a human donor in good health. The CDR3 DNA follows: TGCAGCGTTGAGGCCTCCCGGGAGGCAGATACGCAGTATTTT. Its protein product is CSVEASREADTQYF.